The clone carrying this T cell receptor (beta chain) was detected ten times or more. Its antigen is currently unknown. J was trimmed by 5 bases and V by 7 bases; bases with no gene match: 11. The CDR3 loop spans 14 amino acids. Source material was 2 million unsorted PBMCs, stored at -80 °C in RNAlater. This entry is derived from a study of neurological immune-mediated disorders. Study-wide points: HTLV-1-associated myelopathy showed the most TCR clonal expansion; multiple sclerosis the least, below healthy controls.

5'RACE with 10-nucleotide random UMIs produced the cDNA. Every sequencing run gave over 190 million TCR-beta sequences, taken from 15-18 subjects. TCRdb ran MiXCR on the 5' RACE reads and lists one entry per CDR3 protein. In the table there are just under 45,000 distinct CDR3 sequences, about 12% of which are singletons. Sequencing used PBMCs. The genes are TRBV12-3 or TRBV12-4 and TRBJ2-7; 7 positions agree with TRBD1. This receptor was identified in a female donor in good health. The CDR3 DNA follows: TGTGCCAGCACCACAGGGGACCTCGGGGACGAGCAGTACTTC. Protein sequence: CASTTGDLGDEQYF.